This T cell receptor (beta chain) was found in a study of human T cells and chemical hapten exposure. TCRdb fed the RACE reads into MiXCR, producing one record per CDR3 protein. The table has more than 150,000 distinct CDR3 sequences, under 30% seen once. The CDR3 consists of 14 residues. J was trimmed by 5 bases and V by 5 bases; bases with no gene match: 8. Per the germline V gene, CDR1 is SQVTM and CDR2 is ANQGSEA. As for this clonotype: What it recognizes is unknown.

Regarding the study as a whole: Versus controls, significantly more large CDR3 similarity clusters arose from expanded TCRs. Counts of expanded TCRs (at PT1) showed a positive correlation with patch test score.

As to time point: patch test 3, about 24 weeks after DPC sensitization. Treatment reported: therapeutic diphenylcyclopropenone sensitization with weekly scalp DPC. This receptor was taken from a middle-aged woman with alopecia areata. Some clones in this sample may be carry-over from other donors' samples. Sequenced here: whole blood, sampled in connection with sensitization to the hapten diphenylcyclopropenone (DPC). The chain couples TRBV29-1 to TRBJ1-2, with 10 bases that match TRBD1. CDR3 coding DNA: TGCAGCGTTCGGGACAGGGGAAGAGGTTATGGCTACACCTTC. Amino acid sequence: CSVRDRGRGYGYTF.